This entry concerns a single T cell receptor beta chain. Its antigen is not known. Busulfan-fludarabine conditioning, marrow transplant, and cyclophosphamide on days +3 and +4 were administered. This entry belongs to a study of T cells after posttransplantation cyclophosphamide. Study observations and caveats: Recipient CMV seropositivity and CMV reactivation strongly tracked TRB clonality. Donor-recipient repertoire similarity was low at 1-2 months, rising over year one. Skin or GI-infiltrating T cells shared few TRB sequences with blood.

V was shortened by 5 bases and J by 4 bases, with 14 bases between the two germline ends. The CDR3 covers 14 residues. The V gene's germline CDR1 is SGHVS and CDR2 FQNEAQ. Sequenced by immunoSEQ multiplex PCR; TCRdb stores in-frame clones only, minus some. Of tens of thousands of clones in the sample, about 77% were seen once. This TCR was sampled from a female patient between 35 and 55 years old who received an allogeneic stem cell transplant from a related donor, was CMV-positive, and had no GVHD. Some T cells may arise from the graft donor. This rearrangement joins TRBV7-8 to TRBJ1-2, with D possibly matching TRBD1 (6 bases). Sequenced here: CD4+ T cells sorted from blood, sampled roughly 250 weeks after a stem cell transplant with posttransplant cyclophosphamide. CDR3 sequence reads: CASSNRVLFYGYTF. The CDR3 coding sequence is TGTGCCAGCAGCAACAGGGTCCTCTTCTATGGCTACACCTTC.